The 26 T cell receptor beta chains below were found in one sample sequenced in a study of T cells in lung cancer brain metastases listed by TCRdb under 2018. Receptor amplification or capture employed the immunoSEQ multiplex PCR assay. This is the immuneACCESS table as TCRdb keeps it, with only in-frame sequences that have V and J called. A part of the clones is gone; compared with another copy, unresolved V genes explain less than half, and the rest is unexplained. The sample table lists over 3,500 clones, nearly 90% of them with a count of one. 5% to 6% of the sample lies in the top ten. Sequenced input: tumor tissue from the primary lung tumor. Sample cell subset or site, as interpreted from the label and publication: primary lung cancer lesion. These receptors were collected from a woman aged 45-60 years with non-small cell lung cancer.

In nucleotides, the CDR3 is TGTGCCTGGAGTGTGAACAGGGGGCGAAATTCACCCCTCCACTTT. This codes for CAWSVNRGRNSPLHF. This sequence joins TRBV30 and TRBJ1-6, with 9 bases identical to TRBD1. The CDR3 contains 15 residues. With V trimmed by 0 bases and J by 7 bases, 4 bases remained unmatched. CDR1 is GTSNPN and CDR2 is SVGIG in the germline V gene (reference sequence).

V is TRBV27 and J is TRBJ1-2; D gene ambiguous. V was shortened by 2 bases and J by 3 bases, with 10 bases between the two germline ends. Germline V lookup: CDR1 MNHEY, CDR2 SMNVEV (reference sequence). The CDR3 runs to 14 residues. CDR3 protein: CASSLKGKDYGYTF. CDR3 sequence (DNA): TGTGCCAGCAGTTTAAAGGGAAAGGACTATGGCTACACCTTC.

The chain is built from TRBV29-1 and TRBJ2-1, with 7 positions matching TRBD2. Germline assignment: CDR1 SQVTM and CDR2 ANQGSEA. J was trimmed by 5 bases and V by 3 bases; bases with no gene match: 7. CDR3 size: 14 residues. The CDR3 is CSVDGAGPNNEQFF. CDR3 coding DNA: TGCAGCGTTGATGGAGCGGGACCTAACAATGAGCAGTTCTTC.

This chain uses TRBV10-3 with TRBJ1-5, with TRBD1 identical over 7 bases. Germline lookup yields CDR1 ENHRY and CDR2 SYGVKD. V trimming: 0 bases; J trimming: 0 bases; junction bases outside the gene matches: 2. The CDR3 totals 16 residues. The CDR3 loop reads CAISESWDSSNQPQHF. The CDR3 DNA sequence: TGTGCCATCAGTGAGTCATGGGACAGTAGCAATCAGCCCCAGCATTTT.

The count of this clone is one. The rearrangement uses TRBV21-1 and TRBJ1-4. TRBV21-1 is a known pseudogene. The CDR3 has 20 amino acids. The CDR3 DNA follows: TGTGCCAGCAGCAAAGGGGCGAGCCCGGATATCGGGGCTCCCTATGAAAAACTGTTTTTT. Translation: CASSKGASPDIGAPYEKLFF.

The CDR3 DNA reads TGTGCCAGCAGCAAAGTCATCCCAGGGTACGAGCAGTACTTC. Translation gives CASSKVIPGYEQYF. The chain couples TRBV7-9 to TRBJ2-7, with a tentative D call TRBD1 (5 bases). Between the trimmed V and J ends, which lost 5 bases and 4 bases, there was a span of 15 bases. The CDR3 covers 14 residues. CDR1 SEHNR and CDR2 FQNEAQ come from the germline V gene (reference sequence).

This clone was seen only once. This CDR3 reads CASSPGTVYGYTF. The CDR3 DNA reads TGTGCCAGCAGCCCAGGGACAGTTTATGGCTACACCTTC. The rearrangement links TRBV7-2 to TRBJ1-2; 7 nucleotides line up with TRBD1. This CDR3 is built from 13 residues. Germline assignment: CDR1 SGHTA and CDR2 FQGNSA. Trimming at V came to 5 bases and at J to 5 bases, leaving 5 bases not matched to a gene.

The chain is built from TRBV4-2 and TRBJ2-3; D ambiguous. The CDR3 length is 11 residues. Germline V gene data show CDR1 as LGHNA and CDR2 as YNFKEQ. Trimming took off 4 bases at V and 7 bases at J, with 6 bases between the two ends. The DNA for the CDR3 is TGTGCCAGCAGCCCGTATCATACGCAGTATTTT. It yields the protein CASSPYHTQYF.

V gene TRBV21-1 combines with J gene TRBJ2-7. TRBV21-1 is listed as a pseudogene. This CDR3 has 15 residues. The CDR3 coding sequence is TGTGCCAGCAGCCTCCCCCCGTGGTGGTATATCGAGCAGTACTTC. Residues: CASSLPPWWYIEQYF.

The chain combines TRBV19 with TRBJ2-5; 7 positions agree with TRBD1. Germline CDR1 is LNHDA and CDR2 is SQIVND (reference sequence). The CDR3 loop spans 15 amino acids. V shed 4 bases and J 0 bases; nucleotides not matched to a gene: 5. CDR3 protein: CASSKGQIDQETQYF. As DNA, the CDR3 is TGTGCCAGTAGTAAGGGACAGATCGACCAAGAGACCCAGTACTTC.

The chain joins TRBV5-1 to TRBJ2-5; 7 nucleotides match TRBD2. The germline gives CDR1 SGHRS, CDR2 YFSETQ. Trimming cost V 4 bases and J 5 bases; bases outside gene matches: 8. The CDR3 runs to 14 residues. As DNA, the CDR3 is TGCGCCAGCAGCACAAGACTAGCTGTTGAGACCCAGTACTTC. Translation gives CASSTRLAVETQYF.

This chain uses TRBV2 with TRBJ2-2, with D possibly being TRBD2 (5 bases). Trimming stripped 3 bases from V and 7 bases from J, with 12 bases between. The CDR3 loop spans 14 amino acids. Germline loops: CDR1 SNHLY, CDR2 FYNNEI. The CDR3 region has the DNA TGTGCCAGCAGTGATAGCTGGAGGATCGGGGAGCTGTTTTTT. Translating it yields CASSDSWRIGELFF.

CDR3 region: CATSRDRGLAEAFF. CDR3 sequence (DNA): TGTGCCACCAGCAGAGATCGGGGTTTGGCTGAAGCTTTCTTT. The V gene is TRBV15, the J gene TRBJ1-1; D is ambiguous. Germline V gene data show CDR1 as LNHNV and CDR2 as YYDKDF (reference sequence). V shed 0 bases and J shed 6 bases, with 11 bases lying between them. The CDR3 runs 14 residues.

A word on this clone: The junction departs from germline at one end; a sequencing error may be responsible. The chain recombines TRBV7-9 with TRBJ2-1, with a possible D match to TRBD2 (6 bases). CDR3 length: 15 amino acids. CDR1 SEHNR and CDR2 FQNEAQ come from the germline V gene (reference sequence). CDR3 nucleotide sequence: TGTGCCAGCAGCTTGTTACGGGAGTCAACGAATGAGCAATTCTTC. It yields the protein CASSLLRESTNEQFF.

V gene TRBV19 combines with J gene TRBJ1-1; D is undetermined. Trimming took off 3 bases at V and 2 bases at J, with 10 bases between the two ends. The length of the CDR3 is 14 residues. CDR1 and CDR2 (germline): LNHDA, SQIVND (reference sequence). The CDR3 loop is CASSIGQPNTEAFF. The CDR3 region has the DNA TGTGCCAGTAGTATCGGTCAGCCTAACACTGAAGCTTTCTTT.

The chain links TRBV9 to TRBJ1-1, with TRBD1 matching 7 bases. This CDR3 has 14 amino acids. The junction had 4 bases not matched to a gene; V was cut back by 3 bases and J by 2 bases. Germline V gene data show CDR1 as SGDLS and CDR2 as YYNGEE. The CDR3 DNA reads as TGTGCCAGCAGCGCGGACAGGCTAAACACTGAAGCTTTCTTT. As protein: CASSADRLNTEAFF.

The chain links TRBV27 to TRBJ2-7; no clear D gene. The CDR3 is 15 amino acids. The V gene lost 0 bases and the J gene lost 2 bases, with 11 bases spanning the gap. The germline gives CDR1 MNHEY, CDR2 SMNVEV (reference sequence). CDR3 coding DNA: TGTGCCAGCAGTTTATCTGGCAGTAACACCTACGAGCAGTACTTC. This encodes CASSLSGSNTYEQYF.

The rearrangement links TRBV2 to TRBJ2-7; 9 nucleotides match TRBD1. Trimming at V came to 8 bases and at J to 7 bases, leaving 6 bases not matched to a gene. Germline-derived CDR1 and CDR2 are SNHLY and FYNNEI. The CDR3 contains 12 residues. This CDR3 is CASLGQGIEQYF. CDR3 nucleotide sequence: TGTGCCAGCCTGGGACAGGGAATTGAGCAGTACTTC. Looking up the rest from reference TRBV2 and TRBJ2-7 gives the full variable domain: EPEVTQTPSHQVTQMGQEVILRCVPISNHLYFYWYRQILGQKVEFLVSFYNNEISEKSEIFDDQFSVERPDGSNFTLKIRSTKLEDSAMYFCASLGQGIEQYFGPGTRLTVT.

The DNA of the CDR3 is TGTGCCTGGAGTGTAGGGGTCCCGGGGACAAACACCATATATTTT. The encoded protein is CAWSVGVPGTNTIYF. The chain has TRBV30 and TRBJ1-3, with D possibly being TRBD1 (5 bases). The CDR3 covers 15 residues. V was cut by 0 bases and J by 6 bases, with 15 bases left in between. Germline V gene lookup returns CDR1 GTSNPN and CDR2 SVGIG (reference sequence).

This clone has a handful of counts. The V gene is TRBV5-4, the J gene TRBJ2-7, with 8 bases matching TRBD2. Germline V lookup: CDR1 SGHNT, CDR2 YYREEE (reference sequence). The CDR3 loop spans 13 amino acids. After removal of 6 bases from V and 1 base from J, the junction contained 3 bases not matched to a gene. CDR3 in amino acids: CASKQRESYEQYF. CDR3 sequence (DNA): TGTGCCAGCAAGCAGCGGGAGTCCTACGAGCAGTACTTC.

Worth noting for this clone: One end of the junction does not line up with germline, which may come from a read error. This chain joins TRBV6-5 and TRBJ2-7; 9 nucleotides agree with TRBD1. The CDR3 length is 16 residues. The germline V gene has CDR1 MNHEY and CDR2 SVGAGI. The CDR3 here is CASSYESGTGRDEQYF. The DNA of the CDR3 is TGCGCCAGCAGTTACGAGTCCGGGACAGGGCGGGACGAGCAGTACTTC.

The V call is TRBV7-9, the J call TRBJ2-5, with TRBD1 as a possible D gene (5 bases). Germline CDR1 reads SEHNR; CDR2 reads FQNEAQ (reference sequence). There are 14 residues in the CDR3. Trimming shortened V by 2 bases and J by 1 base, and 8 bases separated the two germline ends. DNA for the CDR3: TGTGCCAGCAGCTTAAATAGGGGCCAAGAGACCCAGTACTTC. Protein: CASSLNRGQETQYF.

This sequence joins TRBV18 and TRBJ1-2, with D unclear. The CDR3 totals 12 residues. The V and J ends lost 2 bases and 8 bases respectively, with 9 bases between them. Germline V lookup: CDR1 KGHSH, CDR2 LQKENI. The CDR3 loop reads CASSPTAGGYTF. The CDR3 DNA follows: TGTGCCAGCTCACCAACGGCCGGGGGCTACACCTTC.

V is TRBV7-9 and J is TRBJ1-1; 7 bases are shared with TRBD1. J was trimmed by 0 bases and V by 0 bases; bases with no gene match: 1. Germline CDR1 SEHNR, CDR2 FQNEAQ (reference sequence). This CDR3 spans 15 amino acids. CDR3 sequence: CASSLAGQMNTEAFF. CDR3 sequence (DNA): TGTGCCAGCAGCTTAGCGGGACAGATGAACACTGAAGCTTTCTTT.

The rearrangement links TRBV5-1 to TRBJ2-5; D may match TRBD1 or TRBD2 (5 bases each). V lost 0 bases to trimming and J lost 5 bases, with 20 bases between them. CDR1 SGHRS and CDR2 YFSETQ come from the germline V gene. This CDR3 comprises 17 residues. As DNA, the CDR3 is TGCGCCAGCAGCTTGGTTTCCCAGGGCCAGGGCGGGGAGACCCAGTACTTC. Its protein product is CASSLVSQGQGGETQYF.

This chain uses TRBV10-3 with TRBJ1-5, with 7 bases aligning to TRBD1. Germline assignment: CDR1 ENHRY and CDR2 SYGVKD. V dropped 5 bases and J dropped 3; count of bases not matched to a gene: 4. The CDR3 is made up of 14 amino acids. The CDR3 DNA reads as TGTGCCATCAGTAATGACAGGGACAATCAGCCCCAGCATTTT. It specifies CAISNDRDNQPQHF.